A selection of T cell receptor beta chains follows, all from one sample in a study of OX40 agonist ivuxolimab in advanced cancers. Sequenced by immunoSEQ multiplex PCR; TCRdb stores in-frame clones only, minus some. The table lists approximately 60,000 clones, around 87% of them singletons. The sample here was CD4+ or CD8+ T cells sorted from blood, taken in a trial of the OX40 agonist ivuxolimab. These receptors originate from an adult with an advanced solid tumor such as melanoma, head and neck, liver or kidney cancer. Both conserved end residues are part of each CDR3. The D gene is left open where the match is weak. Some rows have no size entry. The others give once, few or many, or a class for an expanded clone.

cdr3_aa: CASREVDAFF; cdr3_nt: TGTGCCAGCAGGGAAGTTGACGCTTTCTTT; v_call: TRBV6-1; d_call: .; j_call: TRBJ1-1; clone_size: few
cdr3_aa: CASSHPKIYGYTF; cdr3_nt: TGCGCCAGCAGCCATCCCAAAATCTATGGCTACACCTTC; v_call: TRBV4-1; d_call: .; j_call: TRBJ1-2; clone_size: .
cdr3_aa: CASSLGQQEQYF; cdr3_nt: TGCGCCAGCAGCCTGGGACAGCAGGAGCAGTACTTC; v_call: TRBV5-1; d_call: TRBD1; j_call: TRBJ2-7; clone_size: .
cdr3_aa: CASGLVPGPTPGRGPQHF; cdr3_nt: TGTGCTAGTGGTTTGGTACCCGGACCGACCCCGGGCCGGGGGCCCCAGCATTTT; v_call: TRBV12-5; d_call: .; j_call: TRBJ1-5; clone_size: once
cdr3_aa: CASSLDRLRSLGEKLFF; cdr3_nt: TGTGCCAGCAGCCTAGACAGGCTTAGAAGTCTGGGAGAAAAACTGTTTTTT; v_call: TRBV5-8; d_call: .; j_call: TRBJ1-4; clone_size: .
cdr3_aa: CASSSTGSFNEKLFF; cdr3_nt: TGTGCCAGCAGCTCAACAGGTTCCTTTAATGAAAAACTGTTTTTT; v_call: TRBV7-2; d_call: .; j_call: TRBJ1-4; clone_size: once
cdr3_aa: CASSTQGGGGTEAFF; cdr3_nt: TGTGCCAGCAGTACCCAGGGAGGGGGGGGCACTGAAGCTTTCTTT; v_call: TRBV2; d_call: .; j_call: TRBJ1-1; clone_size: .
cdr3_aa: CASSYSGQGSYNEQFF; cdr3_nt: TGTGCCAGCAGTTACTCAGGACAGGGATCCTACAATGAGCAGTTCTTC; v_call: TRBV6-5; d_call: TRBD1; j_call: TRBJ2-1; clone_size: .
cdr3_aa: CSAETGGNEQFF; cdr3_nt: TGCAGCGCTGAGACAGGGGGCAATGAGCAGTTCTTC; v_call: TRBV29-1; d_call: TRBD1; j_call: TRBJ2-1; clone_size: .
cdr3_aa: CASSFLVGATGELFF; cdr3_nt: TGTGCCAGCAGCTTTTTGGTGGGGGCCACCGGGGAGCTGTTTTTT; v_call: TRBV5-4; d_call: .; j_call: TRBJ2-2; clone_size: once
cdr3_aa: CASSQAGRGLANTGELFF; cdr3_nt: TGTGCCAGCAGCCAAGCCGGACGGGGCCTCGCGAACACCGGGGAGCTGTTTTTT; v_call: TRBV4-2; d_call: .; j_call: TRBJ2-2; clone_size: .
cdr3_aa: CASSLGTGSTAQETQYF; cdr3_nt: TGCGCCAGCAGCTTGGGGACAGGGTCCACGGCTCAAGAGACCCAGTACTTC; v_call: TRBV5-1; d_call: TRBD1; j_call: TRBJ2-5; clone_size: .
cdr3_aa: CASMAGENTGELFF; cdr3_nt: TGTGCCAGCATGGCGGGGGAGAACACCGGGGAGCTGTTTTTT; v_call: TRBV2; d_call: TRBD2; j_call: TRBJ2-2; clone_size: .
cdr3_aa: CASSSTSPRGRSYNEQFF; cdr3_nt: TGTGCCAGCAGTTCGACCTCGCCCCGGGGCAGGTCCTACAATGAGCAGTTCTTC; v_call: TRBV27; d_call: .; j_call: TRBJ2-1; clone_size: .
cdr3_aa: CASSRTGLRSNQPQHF; cdr3_nt: TGTGCCAGTAGTAGGACAGGGCTTAGGAGCAATCAGCCCCAGCATTTT; v_call: TRBV19; d_call: TRBD1; j_call: TRBJ1-5; clone_size: .
cdr3_aa: CASSSQRGPGYEQYF; cdr3_nt: TGTGCCAGCAGCTCTCAGCGGGGCCCCGGGTACGAGCAGTACTTC; v_call: TRBV7-2; d_call: TRBD2; j_call: TRBJ2-7; clone_size: .
cdr3_aa: CASSRKLAGAANTGELFF; cdr3_nt: TGTGCCAGCAGTCGGAAGCTAGCGGGGGCCGCGAACACCGGGGAGCTGTTTTTT; v_call: TRBV9; d_call: TRBD2; j_call: TRBJ2-2; clone_size: .
cdr3_aa: CASSLLGGAEAFF; cdr3_nt: TGCGCCAGCAGCCTCCTAGGTGGAGCTGAAGCTTTCTTT; v_call: TRBV4-3; d_call: .; j_call: TRBJ1-1; clone_size: .
cdr3_aa: CASSDDGTAAEQYF; cdr3_nt: TGTGCCAGCAGTGATGACGGGACAGCGGCCGAGCAGTACTTC; v_call: TRBV2; d_call: TRBD1; j_call: TRBJ2-7; clone_size: .
cdr3_aa: CASSFGRGSYEQYF; cdr3_nt: TGTGCCAGCAGTTTTGGCAGGGGATCCTACGAGCAGTACTTC; v_call: TRBV6-5; d_call: .; j_call: TRBJ2-7; clone_size: .
cdr3_aa: CASTVGRANTEAFF; cdr3_nt: TGTGCCAGCACCGTAGGACGGGCGAACACTGAAGCTTTCTTT; v_call: TRBV7-2; d_call: .; j_call: TRBJ1-1; clone_size: .
cdr3_aa: CASSEGRDNEAFF; cdr3_nt: TGTGCCAGCAGTGAAGGCAGGGATAATGAAGCTTTCTTT; v_call: TRBV6-1; d_call: .; j_call: TRBJ1-1; clone_size: .
cdr3_aa: CASSLERPGDTEAFF; cdr3_nt: TGCGCCAGCAGCTTGGAACGACCAGGGGACACTGAAGCTTTCTTT; v_call: TRBV5-1; d_call: .; j_call: TRBJ1-1; clone_size: .
cdr3_aa: CSARFRMEQFF; cdr3_nt: TGCAGTGCTAGATTTAGGATGGAACAGTTCTTC; v_call: TRBV20-1; d_call: .; j_call: TRBJ2-1; clone_size: .
cdr3_aa: CASIMSQLGETQYF; cdr3_nt: TGTGCCAGCATAATGTCCCAACTGGGGGAGACCCAGTACTTC; v_call: TRBV2; d_call: .; j_call: TRBJ2-5; clone_size: .
cdr3_aa: CASSTLGERNYGYTF; cdr3_nt: TGTGCCAGTAGTACCCTGGGTGAACGGAACTATGGCTACACCTTC; v_call: TRBV19; d_call: .; j_call: TRBJ1-2; clone_size: .
cdr3_aa: CASSPGQGGQPQHF; cdr3_nt: TGTGCCAGCTCACCGGGACAGGGCGGTCAGCCCCAGCATTTT; v_call: TRBV18; d_call: TRBD1; j_call: TRBJ1-5; clone_size: .
cdr3_aa: CASSLTGGGSPLHF; cdr3_nt: TGCGCCAGCAGCCTGACAGGGGGTGGATCACCCCTCCACTTT; v_call: TRBV10-1; d_call: TRBD1; j_call: TRBJ1-6; clone_size: .